The 11 T cell receptor beta chains given below trace back to one sample, sequenced in a study of T cell responses to AZD1222 COVID-19 vaccine. The protocol was immunoSEQ multiplex PCR, while the TCRdb copy is restricted to in-frame clones and leaves out a portion. The sample has about 72,000 clones; roughly nine tenths are singletons. Sequenced here: peripheral blood, sampled 28 days after the second AZD1222 dose. The receptor source for this set is an adult who received the AZD1222 COVID-19 vaccine.

V and J are TRBV7-7 and TRBJ2-5, with TRBD1 identical over 7 bases. Germline trimming cut 5 bases from V and 5 bases from J; bases unmatched to any gene: 5. The CDR3 has 13 residues. Germline V gene lookup returns CDR1 SSHAT and CDR2 FNYEAQ (reference sequence). The CDR3 DNA is TGTGCCAGCAGCCCTGACAGGGATGAGACCCAGTACTTC. Translating gives CASSPDRDETQYF.

This rearrangement joins TRBV5-1 to TRBJ2-7; 7 bases fit TRBD1. The germline V gene has CDR1 SGHRS and CDR2 YFSETQ. Trimming at V came to 2 bases and at J to 5 bases, leaving 7 bases not matched to a gene. The CDR3 contains 14 residues. The CDR3 DNA sequence: TGCGCCAGCAGCTTACCCCAGGGGGACAACGAGCAGTACTTC. Translated, it gives CASSLPQGDNEQYF.

J is TRBJ2-2 and V is TRBV6-5; no reliable D call. Germline V gene data show CDR1 as MNHEY and CDR2 as SVGAGI. V dropped 8 bases and J dropped 4 bases, with 14 bases sitting between them. CDR3 length equals 14 residues. The CDR3 loop is CASSEELGTGELFF. The CDR3 DNA is TGTGCCAGCTCTGAGGAGTTGGGCACCGGGGAGCTGTTTTTT.

The rearrangement joins TRBV27 to TRBJ2-6; D unresolved. The germline CDR1 and CDR2 sequences are MNHEY and SMNVEV (reference sequence). The length of the CDR3 is 16 residues. Trimming removed 4 bases from V and 2 bases from J, with 12 bases in between. CDR3 nucleotide sequence: TGTGCCAGCAGTTCGGCCTTTATCACTGGGGCCAACGTCCTGACTTTC. Amino acids: CASSSAFITGANVLTF.

V gene TRBV5-1 combines with J gene TRBJ2-7; D is possibly TRBD1 (6 bases). The CDR3 spans 15 residues. Per the germline V gene, CDR1 is SGHRS and CDR2 is YFSETQ. V was trimmed by 4 bases and J by 4 bases, leaving 18 bases between them. CDR3: CASSQVQGIPYEQYF. The CDR3 region has the DNA TGCGCCAGCAGCCAGGTACAGGGTATTCCGTACGAGCAGTACTTC.

The V gene is TRBV19, the J gene TRBJ2-7; D uncertain. V was clipped by 5 bases and J by 8 bases, with 10 bases between them. The CDR3 loop spans 11 amino acids. Looked up from germline, CDR1 is LNHDA and CDR2 is SQIVND (reference sequence). CDR3 sequence: CASSSGRKQYF. The CDR3 nucleotides read TGTGCCAGTAGTTCCGGGCGAAAGCAGTACTTC.

The chain links TRBV5-8 to TRBJ2-1; D ambiguous. The V end lost 4 bases, the J end lost 2 bases, and 7 bases lay between the germline ends. This CDR3 is built from 13 residues. Germline-derived CDR1 and CDR2 are SGHTS and YDEGEE. DNA for the CDR3: TGTGCCAGCAGCCCCGGACCCTACAATGAGCAGTTCTTC. It codes for CASSPGPYNEQFF.

V is TRBV7-9 and J is TRBJ2-1; D is ambiguous. Per the germline V gene, CDR1 is SEHNR and CDR2 is FQNEAQ (reference sequence). Trimming removed 5 bases at V and 5 bases at J, with 10 bases between. The CDR3 runs 13 residues. DNA for the CDR3: TGTGCCAGCAGCCTGGACGTAAACAATGAGCAGTTCTTC. It encodes CASSLDVNNEQFF.

The rearrangement uses TRBV4-1 and TRBJ2-1; TRBD2 might be the D (6 bases). With 0 bases removed from V and 3 bases from J, the gap between germline ends came to 18 bases. CDR3 length: 18 residues. Germline CDR1 and CDR2: MGHRA and YSYEKL. The CDR3 sequence: CASSQEGWSRTNYNEQFF. CDR3 nucleotide sequence: TGCGCCAGCAGCCAAGAAGGTTGGAGCCGGACTAACTACAATGAGCAGTTCTTC.

The chain links TRBV19 to TRBJ2-6; TRBD2 aligns across 14 bases. The CDR3 contains 17 residues. CDR1 is LNHDA, CDR2 SQIVND, per germline (reference sequence). V lost 6 bases and J lost 3; bases outside the gene matches: 4. CDR3 in amino acids: CASRGTSGSGGANVLTF. The CDR3 DNA sequence: TGTGCCAGTAGGGGGACTAGCGGGAGTGGTGGGGCCAACGTCCTGACTTTC.

The J gene is TRBJ2-1, the V gene TRBV24-1; TRBD1 is a possible D gene (5 bases). The length of the CDR3 is 14 residues. Germline CDR1 KGHDR, CDR2 SFDVKD. The V and J ends lost 4 bases and 6 bases respectively, with 12 bases between them. The CDR3 DNA reads TGTGCCACCAGTGACTTCGACAGACCCAATGAGCAGTTCTTC. It encodes CATSDFDRPNEQFF.